The rows below give T cell receptor beta chains drawn from one sample of a study of T-cell reconstitution after alpha-beta-depleted transplantation in children. Each CDR3 protein is one row after TCRdb ran MiXCR on the PCR reads. The repertoire has over 550,000 distinct CDR3 sequences, over 9.5% of them found once; the top ten carry about 4%. The sample was PBMCs from the stem cell graft donor, taken from the stem cell graft. Receptors were obtained from a human donor who donated a stem cell graft to a child with acute myeloid leukemia. Both conserved end residues are part of each CDR3. The order of the fields is V gene, J gene, clone size, D gene, CDR3 protein. A D gene is named only where the DNA matches it firmly. For some rows the clone size is stated as once, few or many, or as a class when expanded; others skip it.

TRBV12-3/TRBV12-4,TRBJ1-5,-,-,CASIKGQPQHF
TRBV29-1,TRBJ2-1,-,TRBD2,CSVQLAGVSDEQFF
TRBV3-1,TRBJ2-3,-,-,CASSTSAVPIRSTDTQYF
TRBV29-1,TRBJ2-2,many,TRBD2,CSVGLAQTNTGELFF
TRBV20-1,TRBJ2-1,-,TRBD2,CSALASGGFGEQFF
TRBV10-3,TRBJ2-3,few,-,CAISPRGSGASTDTQYF
TRBV21-1,TRBJ2-5,-,-,CASSKEGLGGLLQETQYF
TRBV7-9,TRBJ2-7,-,TRBD1,CASSLGRQGVEQYF
TRBV4-3,TRBJ2-1,-,-,CASSQDRFPPGPYNEQFF
TRBV7-9,TRBJ1-1,-,TRBD1,CASSFRDRATEAFF
TRBV20-1,TRBJ2-3,-,TRBD2,CSATNPGLDTDTQYF
TRBV20-1,TRBJ2-7,-,-,CSARGVSTYEQYF
TRBV3-1,TRBJ2-7,few,TRBD2,CASSQDRGLAVQQYF
TRBV3-1,TRBJ2-7,-,-,CASSQDIGAAAEQYF
TRBV27,TRBJ1-1,few,TRBD1,CASHRGGGHTEAFF
TRBV7-2,TRBJ2-6,many,TRBD1,CASSPDRERANVLTF
TRBV3-1,TRBJ2-5,many,-,CASSQDIGTEGETQYF
TRBV20-1,TRBJ2-1,few,TRBD2,CSARDRGTSGNNEQFF
TRBV20-1,TRBJ2-7,many,-,CSAQNGETSSYEQYF
TRBV27,TRBJ1-5,-,-,CATATGTIQISNQPQHF
TRBV27,TRBJ2-7,few,TRBD2,CASTPSGLGFRAQYF
TRBV4-2,TRBJ1-1,many,-,CASSQEMAGGTEAFF
TRBV2,TRBJ1-4,-,TRBD1,CASSTRDRGEDKKLFF
TRBV10-3,TRBJ2-3,many,TRBD2,CAIRGLAGPTDTQYF
TRBV7-9,TRBJ2-1,many,-,CASSLYSEQFF
TRBV20-1,TRBJ2-3,many,TRBD2,CSARGLAGGRTDTQYF
TRBV7-2,TRBJ2-1,many,-,CASSSDSSSYNEQFF
TRBV9,TRBJ2-1,few,TRBD2,CASSGKAGGRGEQFF
TRBV29-1,TRBJ2-7,few,-,CSSQRDTPPYEQYF
TRBV12-3/TRBV12-4,TRBJ2-7,-,TRBD1,CASSWRQGGEQYF
TRBV28,TRBJ2-7,many,TRBD2,CASSLQAGNYEQYF
TRBV15,TRBJ2-2,many,TRBD2,CATSRDTSASVTGELFF
TRBV5-1,TRBJ2-1,-,-,CASSLGGALLYNEQFF
TRBV7-3,TRBJ2-3,many,TRBD2,CASSLIGGSPGDTQYF
TRBV27,TRBJ2-2,-,-,CASSTGGGGNTGELFF
TRBV10-3,-,-,-,CAITGDRDYEQFF
TRBV6-5,TRBJ2-7,many,TRBD2,CASSYSAGMGNGQYF
TRBV12-3/TRBV12-4,TRBJ2-2,few,-,CASSLEDFYTGELFF
TRBV20-1,TRBJ2-7,-,-,CSADRGISYEQYF
TRBV5-5,TRBJ1-5,many,-,CASSLGPGYEPQHF
TRBV12-3/TRBV12-4,TRBJ2-7,few,TRBD2,CASSLTSGRANEQYF
TRBV20-1,TRBJ2-1,many,TRBD1,CSAKRQGSYNEQFF
TRBV7-2,TRBJ2-7,many,-,CASSLEVSSRGEQYF
TRBV5-1,TRBJ2-5,many,TRBD2,CASSVERERGETQYF